Below, 20 T cell receptor beta chains from the same sample are listed, as sequenced in a study of shared clonotypes between healthy human individuals (dated by TCRdb to 2020 to 2022). Library method: the immunoSEQ multiplex PCR assay. TCRdb provides this immuneACCESS table in a form limited to in-frame rearrangements. Some clones are lacking; in checked studies, under half of them reflect an unresolved V gene, and why the rest are absent is not known. The sample has hundreds of thousands of clones on record, approximately 97% of them singletons. Of the sample, under 0.3% is held by the ten largest clones. CD8 naive samples were CD45RO-negative cells positively selected for CCR7, giving a CD45RA+CCR7+ population that excluded TemRA cells. Input material: naive CD8+ T cells sorted from blood. The sample's cell subset or site label is to be understood as: CD45RA+CCR7+. Source of these receptors: a man between 25 and 39 years old in good health.

This clone was seen once. Other DNA sequences in this sample translate to the same CDR3. The rearrangement joins TRBV6-5 to TRBJ2-1, with D maybe TRBD1 (5 bases). The CDR3 runs to 15 residues. V lost 0 bases to trimming and J lost 1 base, with 7 bases between them. CDR1 and CDR2 (germline): MNHEY, SVGAGI. This CDR3 reads CASSYSQGSYNEQFF. The CDR3 DNA reads as TGTGCCAGCAGTTACTCGCAGGGATCCTACAATGAGCAGTTCTTC.

The chain joins TRBV6-6 to TRBJ1-5, with D unresolved. Germline V gene sequence: CDR1 MNHNY, CDR2 SVGAGI (reference sequence). V was pared by 2 bases and J by 3 bases, with 14 bases between. CDR3 length: 16 amino acids. The DNA for the CDR3 is TGTGCCAGCAGTTACGGAGTACTGACCGACAATCAGCCCCAGCATTTT. Its translation is CASSYGVLTDNQPQHF.

The genes are TRBV2 and TRBJ2-1, with 12 positions matching TRBD2. The germline V gene has CDR1 SNHLY and CDR2 FYNNEI. The CDR3 runs to 16 residues. Trimming removed 3 bases from V and 4 bases from J; junction bases left unmatched: 4. CDR3 sequence reads: CASSEVGLAGYNEQFF. CDR3 in DNA: TGTGCCAGCAGTGAGGTAGGACTAGCGGGGTACAATGAGCAGTTCTTC.

The chain carries TRBV11-2 and TRBJ2-2, with 7 bases lining up with TRBD2. In germline, CDR1 is SGHAT, CDR2 FQNNGV. The CDR3 runs to 15 residues. V gave up 6 bases and J gave up 0 bases; unmatched junction bases: 4. CDR3 region: CASSPRGANTGELFF. CDR3 bases: TGTGCCAGCAGTCCCCGGGGGGCGAACACCGGGGAGCTGTTTTTT. Complete variable domain (other parts from reference TRBV11-2 and TRBJ2-2): EAGVAQSPRYKIIEKRQSVAFWCNPISGHATLYWYQQILGQGPKLLIQFQNNGVVDDSQLPKDRFSAERLKGVDSTLKIQPAKLEDSAVYLCASSPRGANTGELFFGEGSRLTVL.

This clone was seen a single time. V and J are TRBV30 and TRBJ2-3; unclear D gene. The CDR3 extends over 11 amino acids. CDR1 GTSNPN and CDR2 SVGIG come from the germline V gene (reference sequence). The germline V and J ends were trimmed by 2 bases and 6 bases, with 6 bases remaining between them. CDR3 DNA sequence: TGTGCCTGGAGTCCGGGCGATACGCAGTATTTT. Amino acids: CAWSPGDTQYF.

The chain uses TRBV29-1 and TRBJ2-2; a possible D gene is TRBD1 (5 bases). CDR1 is SQVTM and CDR2 is ANQGSEA in the germline V gene. The V gene lost 7 bases and the J gene lost 3 bases, with 12 bases spanning the gap. The CDR3 has 13 residues. The CDR3 is CSASLGDTGELFF. In DNA form, the CDR3 reads TGCAGCGCCTCCCTAGGGGACACCGGGGAGCTGTTTTTT.

The chain joins TRBV5-8 to TRBJ2-7, with D tentatively TRBD1 (5 bases). Per the germline V gene, CDR1 is SGHTS and CDR2 is YDEGEE. This CDR3 comprises 14 residues. The V and J ends lost 4 bases and 4 bases respectively, with 15 bases between them. CDR3 loop: CASSGVRVWYEQYF. The CDR3 DNA follows: TGTGCCAGCAGCGGAGTCAGGGTGTGGTACGAGCAGTACTTC.

V gene TRBV29-1 combines with J gene TRBJ2-1, with a weak D call TRBD1 (5 bases). The CDR3 contains 18 residues. Germline V gives CDR1 SQVTM, CDR2 ANQGSEA. V lost 4 bases to trimming and J lost 6 bases, with 28 bases between them. Here the CDR3 DNA reads TGCAGCGTTGGGGGCCCTAGGGTAAGAAAACTTTGTACCAATGAGCAGTTCTTC. This sequence encodes CSVGGPRVRKLCTNEQFF.

Notes on this clone: Within the sample, other DNA sequences also encode this same CDR3. V usage is TRBV20-1 and J usage is TRBJ2-7; perhaps TRBD2 as D (6 bases). The ends were cut back, 3 bases at V and 4 bases at J, with 7 bases in the middle. CDR3 length equals 11 residues. Germline CDR1 and CDR2: DFQATT and SNEGSKA (reference sequence). This CDR3 reads CSAREGYEQYF. In nucleotides, the CDR3 is TGCAGTGCTAGGGAGGGTTACGAGCAGTACTTC.

The rearrangement links TRBV7-9 to TRBJ1-3; the D is unclear. Germline V gene lookup returns CDR1 SEHNR and CDR2 FQNEAQ (reference sequence). The CDR3 extends over 16 amino acids. This CDR3 reads CAAHGGSYRSGNTIYF. Written as DNA, the CDR3 is TGTGCGGCCCATGGAGGATCGTATCGAAGTGGAAACACCATATATTTT. Looking up the rest from reference TRBV7-9 and TRBJ1-3 gives the full variable domain: DTGVSQNPRHKITKRGQNVTFRCDPISEHNRLYWYRQTLGQGPEFLTYFQNEAQLEKSRLLSDRFSAERPKGSFSTLEIQRTEQGDSAMYLCAAHGGSYRSGNTIYFGEGSWLTVV.

This chain uses TRBV11-2 with TRBJ2-7; tentative D call: TRBD2 (6 bases). The V gene lost 5 bases and the J gene lost 2 bases, with 16 bases spanning the gap. This CDR3 has 15 residues. CDR1 and CDR2 from the germline V gene are SGHAT and FQNNGV. The DNA of the CDR3 is TGTGCCAGCAGCCCGCCCACCGGGAGCCCCTACGAGCAGTACTTC. Its protein is CASSPPTGSPYEQYF.

The rearrangement joins TRBV25-1 to TRBJ2-3; no reliable D call. This CDR3 contains 15 residues. Germline CDR1 and CDR2: MGHDK and SYGVNS. Deletions cut 6 bases from V and 3 bases from J, with 16 bases between. The CDR3 reads CASSDLARTTDTQYF. The DNA of the CDR3 is TGTGCCAGCAGCGACCTCGCCCGCACGACAGATACGCAGTATTTT.

The gene calls are TRBV4-1 and TRBJ2-7; TRBD1 agrees at 9 bases. The trim removed 4 bases at V and 7 bases at J, leaving 11 bases unmatched. This CDR3 region has 15 residues. Germline CDR1 MGHRA, CDR2 YSYEKL. The CDR3 region is CASSPSLSGTGEQYF. The CDR3 nucleotides are TGCGCCAGCAGCCCAAGTTTAAGCGGGACAGGGGAGCAGTACTTC.

The chain joins TRBV27 to TRBJ2-5; D remains ambiguous. The CDR3 is made up of 13 amino acids. From germline, CDR1 is MNHEY and CDR2 SMNVEV (reference sequence). V lost 2 bases and J 9 bases, leaving 13 bases between the germline ends. This CDR3 is CASSLQPPLAQYF. The CDR3 DNA sequence: TGTGCCAGCAGTTTACAGCCGCCATTGGCCCAGTACTTC.

V is TRBV9 and J is TRBJ1-2, with 8 bases lining up with TRBD1. With 6 bases clipped from V and 5 bases from J, the junction kept 9 bases outside the gene matches. Per the germline V gene, CDR1 is SGDLS and CDR2 is YYNGEE. This CDR3 comprises 14 residues. CDR3 bases: TGTGCCAGCACCCAACGGGACAGGCCTTATGGCTACACCTTC. It translates to CASTQRDRPYGYTF.

V usage is TRBV4-1 and J usage is TRBJ2-3; TRBD2 agrees at 9 bases. Germline V gives CDR1 MGHRA, CDR2 YSYEKL. This CDR3 is built from 15 residues. The V and J ends lost 4 bases and 5 bases, in that order; junction bases with no gene match: 7. The CDR3 coding sequence is TGCGCCAGCAGCCCCTCCAGCGGGAGGATAGATACGCAGTATTTT. Translated: CASSPSSGRIDTQYF.

J is TRBJ1-1 and V is TRBV9; 7 nucleotides match TRBD1. CDR3 size: 16 residues. The junction had 9 bases not matched to a gene; V was cut back by 3 bases and J by 1 base. Germline CDR1 and CDR2: SGDLS and YYNGEE. The DNA for the CDR3 is TGTGCCAGCAGCGCCGACAGGGTGGTGTCGAACACTGAAGCTTTCTTT. It encodes CASSADRVVSNTEAFF.

The chain couples TRBV29-1 to TRBJ2-7, with 10 bases aligning to TRBD1. The ends lost 5 bases at V and 6 bases at J; junction bases unmatched: 4. Germline-derived CDR1 and CDR2 are SQVTM and ANQGSEA. This CDR3 contains 12 residues. The CDR3 DNA reads TGCAGCGTTCAGACAGGGGGCCCCGAGCAGTACTTC. Translation: CSVQTGGPEQYF.

The rearrangement uses TRBV4-1 and TRBJ2-7, with D tentatively TRBD1 (6 bases). With 1 base removed from V and 3 bases from J, the gap between germline ends came to 10 bases. The CDR3 consists of 14 residues. Germline V gene sequence: CDR1 MGHRA, CDR2 YSYEKL. CDR3 in DNA: TGCGCCAGCAGCCAAGGAGGGACAATCTACGAGCAGTACTTC. Its protein is CASSQGGTIYEQYF.

The CDR3 DNA reads as TGCGCCAGCAGCCAAGACCCGACGGGCGTTAGCACAGATACGCAGTATTTT. Translated: CASSQDPTGVSTDTQYF. The genes are TRBV4-1 and TRBJ2-3; D remains unclear. The CDR3 contains 17 residues. V was cut by 0 bases and J by 0 bases, with 13 bases left in between. CDR1 and CDR2 from the germline V gene are MGHRA and YSYEKL.